The 6 T cell receptor beta chains given below trace back to one sample, sequenced in a study of siplizumab effects on memory and regulatory T cells. Some clones are missing from TCRdb's copy, which holds only in-frame ones; the method was immunoSEQ multiplex PCR. The sample gives roughly 100,000 clones, around nine tenths of which show up once; around 1.1% is in the top ten. Specimen: CD4+ T cells sorted from blood. The receptor source for this set is a human donor in good health.

The DNA for the CDR3 is TGTGCCAGCTCCCCGGGGTCCGGGGAGCCCCAGCATTTT. This codes for CASSPGSGEPQHF. This chain uses TRBV18 with TRBJ1-5, with D unclear. The V and J ends lost 6 bases and 8 bases respectively, with 14 bases between them. Germline values: CDR1 KGHSH, CDR2 LQKENI. CDR3 length: 13 amino acids.

The V and J genes are TRBV18 and TRBJ2-5; 8 nucleotides align to TRBD1. With V trimmed by 3 bases and J by 4 bases, 7 bases remained unmatched. This CDR3 contains 15 residues. CDR1 is KGHSH and CDR2 is LQKENI in the germline V gene. CDR3 in amino acids: CASSPQQGAGETQYF. For the CDR3, the DNA is TGTGCCAGCTCACCTCAGCAGGGGGCAGGAGAGACCCAGTACTTC.

The V call is TRBV28, the J call TRBJ2-7; D not certain. Trimming took off 6 bases at V and 2 bases at J, with 17 bases between the two ends. CDR1 and CDR2 (germline): MDHEN, SYDVKM. The CDR3 loop spans 15 amino acids. The CDR3 DNA sequence: TGTGCCAGCAGGGTCAGTGGCTCCCGGACCTACGAGCAGTACTTC. Its protein is CASRVSGSRTYEQYF.

J is TRBJ2-1 and V is TRBV15; perhaps D is TRBD1 or TRBD2 (5 bases each). The V and J ends lost 1 base and 4 bases respectively, with 14 bases between them. The V gene's germline CDR1 is LNHNV and CDR2 YYDKDF (reference sequence). This CDR3 is 16 amino acids long. CDR3 region: CATSRGGITPYNEQFF. Written as DNA, the CDR3 is TGTGCCACCAGCAGAGGGGGGATAACCCCGTACAATGAGCAGTTCTTC.

The chain has TRBV18 and TRBJ2-5; 11 bases line up with TRBD1. J lost 2 bases, V lost 2 bases, and 1 base had no gene match. CDR3 length equals 15 residues. Germline values: CDR1 KGHSH, CDR2 LQKENI. CDR3 nucleotides: TGTGCCAGCTCACCAGGGACAGGGGGGCAAGAGACCCAGTACTTC. This translates into CASSPGTGGQETQYF.

The chain recombines TRBV28 with TRBJ2-7; 8 nucleotides line up with TRBD1. Germline lookup yields CDR1 MDHEN and CDR2 SYDVKM. The CDR3 runs 18 residues. V was clipped by 4 bases and J by 4 bases; unmatched bases: 18. The CDR3 spells CASSYFMSIQGVRYEQYF. CDR3 DNA sequence: TGTGCCAGCAGTTACTTTATGTCCATACAGGGGGTTAGGTACGAGCAGTACTTC.